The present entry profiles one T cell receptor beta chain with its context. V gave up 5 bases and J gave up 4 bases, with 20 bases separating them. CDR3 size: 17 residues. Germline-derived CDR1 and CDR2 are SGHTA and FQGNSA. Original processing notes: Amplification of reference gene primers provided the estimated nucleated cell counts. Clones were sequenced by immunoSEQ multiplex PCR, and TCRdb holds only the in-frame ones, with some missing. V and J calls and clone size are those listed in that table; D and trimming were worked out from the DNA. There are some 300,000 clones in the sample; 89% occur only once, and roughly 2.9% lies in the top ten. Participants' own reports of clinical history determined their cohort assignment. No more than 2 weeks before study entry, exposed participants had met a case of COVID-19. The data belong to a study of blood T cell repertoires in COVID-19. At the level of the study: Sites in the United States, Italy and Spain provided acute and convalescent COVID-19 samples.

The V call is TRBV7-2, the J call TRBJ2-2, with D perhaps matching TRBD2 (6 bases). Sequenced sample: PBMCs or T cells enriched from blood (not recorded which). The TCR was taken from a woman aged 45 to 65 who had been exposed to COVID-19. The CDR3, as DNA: TGTGCCAGCAGCCCTAGGTGGGCGGGGTCGCTCACCGGGGAGCTGTTTTTT. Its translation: CASSPRWAGSLTGELFF.